This T cell receptor (beta chain) was recovered during a study of T cells in narcolepsy. Study-level background: Patients with NT1 or NT2 and healthy control donors were enrolled. Study-level findings and limits: Comparing one patient's CSF and blood CD4+ clonotypes highlighted HCRT- and TRIB2-specific autoreactive clonotypes. Autoreactive clone sequences were missing from some blood memory CD4+ repertoires. Healthy controls reportedly lacked the autoreactive clonotypes serially found in patients' blood.

TCRdb's table, derived via immunoSEQ multiplex PCR, lists solely in-frame clones and lacks some. The data show some 30,000 clones, 87% seen once. Turning to this clone: The antigen remains undetermined.

The length of the CDR3 is 13 residues. Germline-derived CDR1 and CDR2 are MNHEY and SMNVEV (reference sequence). Trimming cost V 7 bases and J 7 bases, with 14 bases left between them. The receptor was derived from a human donor in good health. The rearrangement joins TRBV27 to TRBJ2-1; D is uncertain. Sequenced input: memory (CD45RA-) CD4+ T cells from blood. CDR3 amino acids: CASMGRFGNEQFF. CDR3 sequence (DNA): TGTGCCAGCATGGGTAGGTTTGGGAATGAGCAGTTCTTC.